This T cell receptor beta chain was sequenced during a study of CD8 T cells in ankylosing spondylitis. Points from the study as a whole: Reports say disease-linked clones showed up significantly more in matched ankylosing spondylitis synovial fluid. Seemingly characteristic of ankylosing spondylitis blood was a TCR beta motif consisting of about 8 highly homologous variants. The disease-linked clones had a CD8+ phenotype and low blood frequencies. Several of the motif variants were reported before in synovial fluid and blood from reactive arthritis.

This clonotype has ten or more counts. Its specificity is unknown. Libraries for TCR beta were made by quantitative 5'-RACE with molecular barcodes. TCRdb recomputed calls from the 5' RACE reads with MiXCR, one row per CDR3 protein. The sample consists of 200,000 to 250,000 distinct CDR3 sequences, around 7.9% of them appearing once. Trimming cost V 0 bases and J 0 bases; bases outside gene matches: 2. The CDR3 totals 15 residues. In germline, CDR1 is SNHLY, CDR2 FYNNEI. The gene calls are TRBV2 and TRBJ2-7; 7 bases are shared with TRBD1. The source is a male donor with ankylosing spondylitis. Sample: blood, either unsorted or a sorted T cell fraction (not recorded which). The CDR3 nucleotides are TGTGCCAGCAGTGAAGCCGGACAGGACTCCTACGAGCAGTACTTC. It is translated as CASSEAGQDSYEQYF.